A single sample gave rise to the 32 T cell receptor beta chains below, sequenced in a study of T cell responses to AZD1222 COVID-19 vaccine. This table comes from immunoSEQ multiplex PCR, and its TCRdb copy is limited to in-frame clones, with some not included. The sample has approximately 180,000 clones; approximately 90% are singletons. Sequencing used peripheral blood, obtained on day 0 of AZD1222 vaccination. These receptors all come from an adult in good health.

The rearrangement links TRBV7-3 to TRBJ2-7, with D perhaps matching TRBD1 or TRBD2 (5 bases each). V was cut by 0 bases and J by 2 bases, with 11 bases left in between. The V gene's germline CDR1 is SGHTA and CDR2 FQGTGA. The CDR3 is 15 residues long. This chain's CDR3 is CASSLTSSGPYEQYF. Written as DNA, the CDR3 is TGTGCCAGCAGCTTAACGTCGTCGGGGCCCTACGAGCAGTACTTC.

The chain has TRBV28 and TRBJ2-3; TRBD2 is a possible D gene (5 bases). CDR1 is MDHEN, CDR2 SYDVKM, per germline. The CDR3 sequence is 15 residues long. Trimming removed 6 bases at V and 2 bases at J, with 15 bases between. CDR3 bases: TGTGCCAGCAGGGCGGGTTTGGGTAACACAGATACGCAGTATTTT. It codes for CASRAGLGNTDTQYF. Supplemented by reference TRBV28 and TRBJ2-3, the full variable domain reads DVKVTQSSRYLVKRTGEKVFLECVQDMDHENMFWYRQDPGLGLRLIYFSYDVKMKEKGDIPEGYSVSREKKERFSLILESASTNQTSMYLCASRAGLGNTDTQYFGPGTRLTVL.

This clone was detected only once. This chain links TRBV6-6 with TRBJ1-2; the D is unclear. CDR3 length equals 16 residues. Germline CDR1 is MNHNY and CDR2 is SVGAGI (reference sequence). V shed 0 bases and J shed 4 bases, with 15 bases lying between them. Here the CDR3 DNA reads TGTGCCAGCAGTTACTCGACTGTCCAGTCTAGCTATGGCTACACCTTC. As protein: CASSYSTVQSSYGYTF.

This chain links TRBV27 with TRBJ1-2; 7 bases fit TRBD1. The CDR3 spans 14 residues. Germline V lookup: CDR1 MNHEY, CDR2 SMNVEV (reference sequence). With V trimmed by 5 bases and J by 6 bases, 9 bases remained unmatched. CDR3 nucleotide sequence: TGTGCCAGCAGTGCCTCAGGGGGGGGCAATGGCTACACCTTC. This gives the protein CASSASGGGNGYTF.

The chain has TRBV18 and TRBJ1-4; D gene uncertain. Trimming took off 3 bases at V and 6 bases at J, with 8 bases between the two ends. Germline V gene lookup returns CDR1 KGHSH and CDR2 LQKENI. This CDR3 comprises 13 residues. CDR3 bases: TGTGCCAGCTCACCCGGTAGGGATGAAAAACTGTTTTTT. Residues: CASSPGRDEKLFF.

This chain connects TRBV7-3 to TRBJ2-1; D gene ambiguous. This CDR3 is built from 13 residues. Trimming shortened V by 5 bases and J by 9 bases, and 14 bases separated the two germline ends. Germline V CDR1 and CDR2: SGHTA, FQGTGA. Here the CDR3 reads CASSLTPLGEQFF. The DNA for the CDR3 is TGTGCCAGCAGCCTTACCCCCTTAGGTGAGCAGTTCTTC.

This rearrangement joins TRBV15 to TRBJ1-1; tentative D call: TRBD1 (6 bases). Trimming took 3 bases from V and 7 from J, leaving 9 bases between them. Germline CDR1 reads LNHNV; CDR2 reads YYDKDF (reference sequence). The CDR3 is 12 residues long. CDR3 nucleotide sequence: TGTGCCACCAGCAGGGTACAGGGTGAAGCTTTCTTT. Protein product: CATSRVQGEAFF.

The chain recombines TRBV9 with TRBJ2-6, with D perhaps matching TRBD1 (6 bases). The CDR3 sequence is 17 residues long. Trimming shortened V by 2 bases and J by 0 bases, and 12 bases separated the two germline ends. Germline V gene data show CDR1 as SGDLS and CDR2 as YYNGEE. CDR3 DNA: TGTGCCAGCAGCGTCGGCCAGGGGTACTCTGGGGCCAACGTCCTGACTTTC. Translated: CASSVGQGYSGANVLTF.

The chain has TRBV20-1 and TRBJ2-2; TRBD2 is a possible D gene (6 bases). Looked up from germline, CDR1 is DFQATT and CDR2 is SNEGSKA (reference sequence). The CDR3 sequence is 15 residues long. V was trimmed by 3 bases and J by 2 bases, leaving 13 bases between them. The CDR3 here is CSASSGGINTGELFF. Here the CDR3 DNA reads TGCAGTGCTAGTTCTGGGGGGATTAACACCGGGGAGCTGTTTTTT.

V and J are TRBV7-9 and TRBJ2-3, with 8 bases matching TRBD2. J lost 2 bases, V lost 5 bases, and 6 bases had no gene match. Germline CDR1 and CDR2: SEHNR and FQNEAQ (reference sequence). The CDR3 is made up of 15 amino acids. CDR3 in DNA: TGTGCCAGCAGCACCTATAGCGGGAACACAGATACGCAGTATTTT. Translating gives CASSTYSGNTDTQYF.

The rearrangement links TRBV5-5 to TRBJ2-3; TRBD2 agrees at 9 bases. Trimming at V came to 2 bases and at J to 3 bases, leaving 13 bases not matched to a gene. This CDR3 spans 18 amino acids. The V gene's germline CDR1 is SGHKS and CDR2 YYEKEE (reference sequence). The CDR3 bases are TGTGCCAGCAGCTTATACGCTAGCGGGGACGGAGCTACAGATACGCAGTATTTT. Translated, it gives CASSLYASGDGATDTQYF.

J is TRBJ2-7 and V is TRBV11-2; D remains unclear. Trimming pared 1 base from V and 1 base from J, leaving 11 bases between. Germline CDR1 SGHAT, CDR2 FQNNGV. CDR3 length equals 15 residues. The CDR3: CASSLGPGLSYEQYF. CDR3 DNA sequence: TGTGCCAGCAGCTTAGGACCGGGTTTATCCTACGAGCAGTACTTC.

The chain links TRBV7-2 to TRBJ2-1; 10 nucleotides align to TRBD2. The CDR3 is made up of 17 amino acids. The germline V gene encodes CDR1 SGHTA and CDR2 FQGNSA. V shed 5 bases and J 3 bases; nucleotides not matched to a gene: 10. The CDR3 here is CASSRKSLAGGYNEQFF. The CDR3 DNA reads TGTGCCAGCAGCCGCAAGTCATTAGCGGGGGGCTACAATGAGCAGTTCTTC.

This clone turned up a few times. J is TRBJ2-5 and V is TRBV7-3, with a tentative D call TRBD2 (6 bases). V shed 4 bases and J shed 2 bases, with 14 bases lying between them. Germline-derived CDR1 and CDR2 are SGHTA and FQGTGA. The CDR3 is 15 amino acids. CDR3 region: CASSSAGGKQETQYF. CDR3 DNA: TGTGCCAGCAGCTCGGCAGGCGGGAAACAAGAGACCCAGTACTTC.

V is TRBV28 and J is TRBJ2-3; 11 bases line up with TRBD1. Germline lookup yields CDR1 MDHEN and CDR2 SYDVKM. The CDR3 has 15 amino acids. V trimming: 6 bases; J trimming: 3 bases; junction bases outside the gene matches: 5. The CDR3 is CASSPGTGGTDTQYF. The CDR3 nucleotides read TGTGCCAGCAGCCCCGGGACAGGGGGGACAGATACGCAGTATTTT.

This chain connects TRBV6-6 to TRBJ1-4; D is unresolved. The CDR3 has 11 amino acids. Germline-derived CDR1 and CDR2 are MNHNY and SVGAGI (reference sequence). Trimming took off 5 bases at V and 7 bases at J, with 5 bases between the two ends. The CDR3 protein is CASSVSEKLFF. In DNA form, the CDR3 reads TGTGCCAGCAGTGTTAGTGAAAAACTGTTTTTT.

The CDR3, as DNA: TGTGCCAGCAGTTTCAGGGAGAACACTGAAGCTTTCTTT. As protein: CASSFRENTEAFF. The chain is built from TRBV27 and TRBJ1-1, with a weak D call TRBD1 (5 bases). The CDR3 length is 13 residues. CDR1 and CDR2 from the germline V gene are MNHEY and SMNVEV (reference sequence). Between the trimmed V and J ends, which lost 3 bases and 1 base, there was a span of 6 bases.

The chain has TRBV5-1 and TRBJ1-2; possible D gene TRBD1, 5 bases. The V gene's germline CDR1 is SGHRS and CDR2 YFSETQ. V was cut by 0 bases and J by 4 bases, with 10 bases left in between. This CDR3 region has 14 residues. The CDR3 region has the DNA TGCGCCAGCAGCTTGGAGTTGGGGACCTATGGCTACACCTTC. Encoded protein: CASSLELGTYGYTF.

The CDR3 is CASSLGGTSGRYEQYF. CDR3 coding DNA: TGTGCCAGCAGTTTAGGGGGGACTAGCGGGCGGTACGAGCAGTACTTC. The V call is TRBV28, the J call TRBJ2-7, with 12 bases identical to TRBD2. Germline values: CDR1 MDHEN, CDR2 SYDVKM. The V and J ends lost 2 bases and 4 bases, in that order; junction bases with no gene match: 6. The CDR3 length is 16 residues.

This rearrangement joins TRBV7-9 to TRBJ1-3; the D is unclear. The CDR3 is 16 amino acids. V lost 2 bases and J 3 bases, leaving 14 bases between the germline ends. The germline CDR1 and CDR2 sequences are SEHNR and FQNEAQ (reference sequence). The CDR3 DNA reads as TGTGCCAGCAGCTTAAGCATCCCCCTCGTTGGAAACACCATATATTTT. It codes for CASSLSIPLVGNTIYF.

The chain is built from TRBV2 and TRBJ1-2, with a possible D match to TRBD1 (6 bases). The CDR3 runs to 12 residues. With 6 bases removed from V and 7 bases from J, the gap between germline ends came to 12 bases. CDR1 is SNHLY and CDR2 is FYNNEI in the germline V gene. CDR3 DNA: TGTGCCAGCAGGTTGGGGGCGGTTGGCTACACCTTC. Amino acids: CASRLGAVGYTF.

The CDR3 DNA reads as TGTGCCAGTAGTACGCGGGACCTGGCCACAGATACGCAGTATTTT. Translation: CASSTRDLATDTQYF. V is TRBV19 and J is TRBJ2-3; D is perhaps TRBD2 (6 bases). The CDR3 totals 15 residues. V gave up 4 bases and J gave up 2 bases, with 13 bases separating them. Germline V gene sequence: CDR1 LNHDA, CDR2 SQIVND (reference sequence).

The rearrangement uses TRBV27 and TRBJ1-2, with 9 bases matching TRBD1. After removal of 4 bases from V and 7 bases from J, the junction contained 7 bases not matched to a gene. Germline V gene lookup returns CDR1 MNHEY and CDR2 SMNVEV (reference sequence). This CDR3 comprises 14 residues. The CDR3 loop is CASSWGQGFFGYTF. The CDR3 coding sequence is TGTGCCAGCAGTTGGGGACAGGGATTTTTTGGCTACACCTTC.

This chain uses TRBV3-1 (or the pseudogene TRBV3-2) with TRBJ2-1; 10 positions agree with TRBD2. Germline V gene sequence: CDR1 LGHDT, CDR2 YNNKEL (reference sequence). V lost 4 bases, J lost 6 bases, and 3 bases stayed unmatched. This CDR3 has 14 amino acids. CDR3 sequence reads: CASSPVAGGNEQFF. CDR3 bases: TGTGCCAGCAGCCCGGTAGCGGGAGGCAATGAGCAGTTCTTC.

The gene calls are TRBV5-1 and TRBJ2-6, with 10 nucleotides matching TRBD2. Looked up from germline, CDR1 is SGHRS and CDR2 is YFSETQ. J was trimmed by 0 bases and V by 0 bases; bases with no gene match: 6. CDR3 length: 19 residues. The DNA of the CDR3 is TGCGCCAGCAGCTTGGTTAGCGGGGGGCCGAGCTCTGGGGCCAACGTCCTGACTTTC. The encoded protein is CASSLVSGGPSSGANVLTF.

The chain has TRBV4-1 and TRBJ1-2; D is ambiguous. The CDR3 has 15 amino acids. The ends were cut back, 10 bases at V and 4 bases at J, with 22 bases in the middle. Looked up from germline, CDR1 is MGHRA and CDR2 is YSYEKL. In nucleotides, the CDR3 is TGCGCCACCTTAGAAGTCCCGACCCTTTCCTATGGCTACACCTTC. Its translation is CATLEVPTLSYGYTF.

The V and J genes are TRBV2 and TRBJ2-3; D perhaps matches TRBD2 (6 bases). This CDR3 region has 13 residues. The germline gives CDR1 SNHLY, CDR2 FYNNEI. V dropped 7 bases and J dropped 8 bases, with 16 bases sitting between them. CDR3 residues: CASIETERVTQYF. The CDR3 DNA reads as TGTGCCAGCATCGAAACCGAGCGGGTTACGCAGTATTTT.

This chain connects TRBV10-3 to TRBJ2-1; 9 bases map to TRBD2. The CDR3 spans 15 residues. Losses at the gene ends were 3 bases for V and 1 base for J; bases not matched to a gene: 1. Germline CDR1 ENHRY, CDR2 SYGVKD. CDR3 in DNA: TGTGCCATCAGTGAACTAGCGGGTTCCTACAATGAGCAGTTCTTC. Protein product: CAISELAGSYNEQFF.

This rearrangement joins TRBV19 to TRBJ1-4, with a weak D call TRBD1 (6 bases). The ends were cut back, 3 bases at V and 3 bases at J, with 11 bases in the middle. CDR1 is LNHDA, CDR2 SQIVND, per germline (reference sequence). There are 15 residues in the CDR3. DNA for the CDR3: TGTGCCAGTAGTATCTGGTCAGGGGCTAATGAAAAACTGTTTTTT. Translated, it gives CASSIWSGANEKLFF.

The CDR3 is CASSPGTSGYNEQFF. The CDR3 region has the DNA TGTGCCAGCAGTCCCGGGACTAGCGGATATAATGAGCAGTTCTTC. The chain uses TRBV5-4 and TRBJ2-1, with 11 bases fitting TRBD2. Germline loops: CDR1 SGHNT, CDR2 YYREEE (reference sequence). This CDR3 region has 15 residues. Unmatched junction bases numbered 8, after V lost 5 bases and J lost 7 bases.

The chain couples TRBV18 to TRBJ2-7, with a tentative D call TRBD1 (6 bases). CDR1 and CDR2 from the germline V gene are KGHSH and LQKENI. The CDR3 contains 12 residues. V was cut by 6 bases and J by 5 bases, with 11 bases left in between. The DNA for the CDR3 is TGTGCCAGCTCGCCAGGGGTTGACGAGCAGTACTTC. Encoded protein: CASSPGVDEQYF. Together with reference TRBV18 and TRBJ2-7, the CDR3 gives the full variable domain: NAGVMQNPRHLVRRRGQEARLRCSPMKGHSHVYWYRQLPEEGLKFMVYLQKENIIDESGMPKERFSAEFPKEGPSILRIQQVVRGDSAAYFCASSPGVDEQYFGPGTRLTVT.

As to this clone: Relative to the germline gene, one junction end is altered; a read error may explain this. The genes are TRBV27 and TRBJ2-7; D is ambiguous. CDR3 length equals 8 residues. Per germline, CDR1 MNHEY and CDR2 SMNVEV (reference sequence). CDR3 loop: CANEPPGF. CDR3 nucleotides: TGTGCCAACGAACCTCCGGGCTTC.